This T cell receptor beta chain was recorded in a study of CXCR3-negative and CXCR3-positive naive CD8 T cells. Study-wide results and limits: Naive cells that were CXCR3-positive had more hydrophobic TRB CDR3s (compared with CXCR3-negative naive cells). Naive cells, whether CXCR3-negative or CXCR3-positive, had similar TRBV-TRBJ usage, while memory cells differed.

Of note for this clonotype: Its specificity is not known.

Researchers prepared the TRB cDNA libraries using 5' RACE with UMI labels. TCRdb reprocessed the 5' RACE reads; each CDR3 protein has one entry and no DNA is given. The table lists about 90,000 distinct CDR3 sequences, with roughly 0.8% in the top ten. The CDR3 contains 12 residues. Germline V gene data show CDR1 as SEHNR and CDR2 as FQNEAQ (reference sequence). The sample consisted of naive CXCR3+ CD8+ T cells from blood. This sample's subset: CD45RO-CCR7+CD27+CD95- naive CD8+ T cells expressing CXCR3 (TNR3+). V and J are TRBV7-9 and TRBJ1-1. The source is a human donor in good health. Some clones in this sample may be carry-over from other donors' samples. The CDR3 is CASSLAPVEAFF. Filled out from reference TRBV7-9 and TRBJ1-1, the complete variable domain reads DTGVSQNPRHKITKRGQNVTFRCDPISEHNRLYWYRQTLGQGPEFLTYFQNEAQLEKSRLLSDRFSAERPKGSFSTLEIQRTEQGDSAMYLCASSLAPVEAFFGQGTRLTVV.